This T cell receptor beta chain derives from a study of T cell therapy after organ transplantation. Background on the study: Expansion used a peptide pool of 30 HLA class I and II CMV epitopes. Findings and caveats of the study: Minimal repertoire change after therapy followed marked pretherapy expansions in nonresponders.

Trimming shortened V by 0 bases and J by 0 bases, and 24 bases separated the two germline ends. CDR3 size: 20 residues. Germline V gene lookup returns CDR1 SGDLS and CDR2 YYNGEE. Regarding this clone: What it recognizes is unknown.

Using immunoSEQ multiplex PCR, the repertoire was profiled, and TCRdb retains in-frame clones only, with some absent. Of about 1,200 clones listed, approximately 62% are singletons. Time point specified: 20-29 weeks after completion of therapy. The TCR was taken from a human patient who had received a solid organ transplant and had CMV disease. Some T cells may possibly be graft donor cells. The genes are TRBV9 and TRBJ1-2; unclear D gene. This sample comprised CD8+ T cells from blood, obtained after autologous CMV-specific T cell therapy. CDR3 sequence: CASSVVADPSLQLTNYGYTF. The DNA of the CDR3 is TGTGCCAGCAGCGTAGTAGCCGACCCCTCATTACAGCTAACTAACTATGGCTACACCTTC.